The 25 T cell receptor beta chains presented below share a single source sample, sequenced in a study of identical twins. TCRdb itself ran the 5' RACE reads through MiXCR, one entry per CDR3 protein. Here the sample spans roughly 220,000 distinct CDR3 sequences, over 5.5% being singletons. The data were also submitted as part of a second study, on T cells expressing NK-cell markers.

The sequenced material came from CD8+ T cells sorted from blood. These receptors were obtained from a woman between 18 and 29 years old in good health.

This clonotype has more than one count but fewer than ten. The rearrangement links TRBV12-3 or TRBV12-4 to TRBJ1-2; D is unclear. Trimming took off 7 bases at V and 8 bases at J, with 11 bases between the two ends. The length of the CDR3 is 11 residues. Here the CDR3 reads CASTTGSGYTF. The CDR3 DNA reads as TGTGCCAGCACCACCGGGAGCGGCTACACCTTC.

The rearrangement joins TRBV25-1 to TRBJ2-3; 7 positions match TRBD2. J lost 7 bases, V lost 4 bases, and 14 bases had no gene match. CDR1 is MGHDK, CDR2 SYGVNS, per germline. The CDR3 is 16 residues long. The chain's CDR3 is CASSAGAGRGGYTQYF. CDR3 DNA: TGTGCCAGCAGTGCTGGGGCGGGGCGCGGGGGTTATACGCAGTATTTT.

The chain recombines TRBV28 with TRBJ2-3; D remains unclear. V dropped 7 bases and J dropped 2 bases, with 7 bases sitting between them. Germline V gene lookup returns CDR1 MDHEN and CDR2 SYDVKM. The CDR3 is 12 amino acids. CDR3 protein: CASKDVTDTQYF. The CDR3 DNA follows: TGTGCCAGCAAAGACGTCACAGATACGCAGTATTTT.

The chain combines TRBV6-2 or TRBV6-3 with TRBJ2-7; D gene ambiguous. V was pared by 5 bases and J by 0 bases, with 11 bases between. Germline CDR1 reads MNHEY; CDR2 reads SVGEGT. This CDR3 is built from 14 residues. CDR3: CASSGGPTSYEQYF. Here the CDR3 DNA reads TGTGCCAGCAGTGGTGGGCCCACCTCCTACGAGCAGTACTTC.

This clonotype has at least ten counts. The CDR3 sequence: CASSQGAGVSQQYF. Written as DNA, the CDR3 is TGTGCCAGCAGCCAAGGCGCGGGAGTCTCCCAGCAGTACTTC. J is TRBJ2-7 and V is TRBV7-9, with 7 bases that match TRBD2. The CDR3 covers 14 residues. Trimming at V came to 5 bases and at J to 8 bases, leaving 12 bases not matched to a gene. The germline CDR1 and CDR2 sequences are SEHNR and FQNEAQ (reference sequence).

This clonotype was found many times. The J gene is TRBJ2-7, the V gene TRBV20-1; perhaps TRBD1 as D (5 bases). The CDR3 spans 11 residues. The V gene's germline CDR1 is DFQATT and CDR2 SNEGSKA (reference sequence). Trimming left V 0 bases short and J 10 bases short, with 10 bases between. The DNA of the CDR3 is TGCAGTGCTAGAGATGGGGCAAAACAGTACTTC. As protein: CSARDGAKQYF.

This clonotype was seen a handful of times. The chain links TRBV12-3 or TRBV12-4 to TRBJ2-1; D is perhaps TRBD2 (6 bases). CDR3 size: 16 residues. Trimming removed 6 bases at V and 8 bases at J, with 23 bases between. CDR3 in DNA: TGTGCCAGCAGCCCAAGAGGGGACTCTCCAACGGATGAGCAGTTCTTC. It specifies CASSPRGDSPTDEQFF.

This clonotype was detected many times. The V gene is TRBV12-3 or TRBV12-4, the J gene TRBJ2-2; D is possibly TRBD1 (6 bases). The CDR3 totals 14 residues. The V and J ends lost 5 bases and 1 base respectively, with 8 bases between them. The DNA for the CDR3 is TGTGCCAGCAGTCAGACAGGGAACACCGGGGAGCTGTTTTTT. It encodes CASSQTGNTGELFF.

This clonotype was recorded at least ten times. This rearrangement joins TRBV4-3 to TRBJ2-1; D call uncertain. This CDR3 has 13 residues. The V and J ends lost 4 bases and 5 bases respectively, with 9 bases between them. Germline V CDR1 and CDR2: LGHNA, YSLEER. The CDR3 nucleotides read TGCGCCAGCAGCCTCGACCTGGACAATGAGCAGTTCTTC. Amino acids: CASSLDLDNEQFF.

Of note for this clonotype: Being one base from a much bigger clone, this may be a read error. The chain links TRBV5-6 to TRBJ2-3; D gene ambiguous. The CDR3 consists of 16 residues. Germline CDR1 reads SGHDT; CDR2 reads YYEEEE. CDR3 coding DNA: TGTGTCAGCAGCTTGGAGTCAGCCCGTATCACAGATACGCAGTATTTT. Protein: CVSSLESARITDTQYF.

This chain connects TRBV12-3 or TRBV12-4 to TRBJ2-7; D gene uncertain. Trimming shortened V by 3 bases and J by 3 bases, and 9 bases separated the two germline ends. CDR3 length: 13 residues. CDR3: CASSLNTVYEQYF. As DNA, the CDR3 is TGTGCCAGCAGTTTGAACACAGTCTACGAGCAGTACTTC.

This chain connects TRBV7-8 to TRBJ1-1; D is unresolved. This CDR3 contains 14 residues. Germline V gene data show CDR1 as SGHVS and CDR2 as FQNEAQ. Trimming stripped 9 bases from V and 0 bases from J, with 14 bases between. CDR3 in amino acids: CASIEGSLNTEAFF. DNA of the CDR3: TGTGCCAGTATAGAAGGCAGCTTGAACACTGAAGCTTTCTTT. The variable domain in full, with the rest retrieved from reference TRBV7-8 and TRBJ1-1, is GAGVSQSPRYKVAKRGQDVALRCDPISGHVSLFWYQQALGQGPEFLTYFQNEAQLDKSGLPSDRFFAERPEGSVSTLKIQRTQQEDSAVYLCASIEGSLNTEAFFGQGTRLTVV.

This clonotype was seen at least ten times. The V call is TRBV27, the J call TRBJ2-1, with 8 bases matching TRBD1. Germline assignment: CDR1 MNHEY and CDR2 SMNVEV (reference sequence). Trimming took 2 bases from V and 7 from J; bases not matched to a gene: 13. CDR3 length: 17 residues. The CDR3 nucleotides read TGTGCCAGCAGTTTAAATATGAAGGGACAGGTGGGGAATGAGCAGTTCTTC. Translating gives CASSLNMKGQVGNEQFF.

The J gene is TRBJ1-2, the V gene TRBV29-1, with 8 bases identical to TRBD1. The germline V gene has CDR1 SQVTM and CDR2 ANQGSEA. The CDR3 totals 14 residues. As DNA, the CDR3 is TGCAGTTGTAACAGGCACAGGGGGATGCGGGGCTACACCTTC. Protein: CSCNRHRGMRGYTF.

CDR3 amino acids: CASARTVSSGNTIYF. The CDR3, as DNA: TGTGCCAGCGCCCGGACAGTGAGCTCTGGAAACACCATATATTTT. The genes are TRBV11-2 and TRBJ1-3; possibly TRBD1 for D (6 bases). The CDR3 totals 15 residues. V was pared by 8 bases and J by 0 bases, with 14 bases between. In germline, CDR1 is SGHAT, CDR2 FQNNGV.

This clonotype was counted many times. The CDR3 sequence: CASSPNVGFEQFF. The CDR3 nucleotides are TGTGCCAGCAGTCCTAACGTCGGTTTTGAGCAGTTCTTC. The chain is built from TRBV13 and TRBJ2-1, with D uncertain. V shed 6 bases and J shed 9 bases, with 15 bases lying between them. Germline V gene lookup returns CDR1 PRHDT and CDR2 FYEKMQ (reference sequence). This CDR3 contains 13 residues.

This clonotype was observed a handful of times. The rearrangement joins TRBV20-1 to TRBJ2-7; 8 nucleotides line up with TRBD2. V lost 0 bases to trimming and J lost 0 bases; unmatched junction nucleotides: 4. CDR1 and CDR2 (germline): DFQATT, SNEGSKA (reference sequence). This CDR3 is built from 15 residues. As DNA, the CDR3 is TGCAGTGCTAGAGACGGGACTAGGAGCTCCTACGAGCAGTACTTC. Encoded protein: CSARDGTRSSYEQYF.

The gene calls are TRBV20-1 and TRBJ2-1; D remains unclear. Germline CDR1 and CDR2: DFQATT and SNEGSKA (reference sequence). The CDR3 length is 15 residues. Trimming stripped 1 base from V and 6 bases from J, with 16 bases between. The CDR3: CSARAAKSIGNEQFF. DNA for the CDR3: TGCAGTGCTAGAGCGGCGAAGTCAATAGGCAATGAGCAGTTCTTC.

This clonotype has more than one count but fewer than ten. The CDR3 spells CASINRPETQYF. The CDR3 nucleotides are TGTGCCAGCATCAACAGACCAGAGACCCAGTACTTC. The rearrangement joins TRBV6-1 to TRBJ2-5; D unclear. Trimming left V 7 bases short and J 4 bases short, with 10 bases between. The CDR3 runs to 12 residues. From germline, CDR1 is MNHNS and CDR2 SASEGT.

This clonotype appeared a few times. The chain combines TRBV28 with TRBJ2-7; D is perhaps TRBD2 (5 bases). In germline, CDR1 is MDHEN, CDR2 SYDVKM. Trimming shortened V by 5 bases and J by 2 bases, and 10 bases separated the two germline ends. The CDR3 runs to 13 residues. In DNA, the CDR3 is TGTGCCAGCAGTCCCGGGAACGCCTACGAGCAGTACTTC. Translated: CASSPGNAYEQYF.

This chain uses TRBV15 with TRBJ2-3; TRBD2 matches at 8 bases. V dropped 4 bases and J dropped 1; count of bases not matched to a gene: 4. The CDR3 length is 15 residues. Germline V gene lookup returns CDR1 LNHNV and CDR2 YYDKDF (reference sequence). The CDR3 loop is CATSTSGGGTDTQYF. CDR3 sequence (DNA): TGTGCCACCAGCACTTCGGGGGGGGGCACAGATACGCAGTATTTT.

This clonotype has a handful of counts. CDR3 DNA: TGTGCCAGCAGTCGACTAGCGGGATTAGGGCCCGGGGAGCTGTTTTTT. Protein sequence: CASSRLAGLGPGELFF. The V and J genes are TRBV6-4 and TRBJ2-2; 11 bases fit TRBD2. Per the germline V gene, CDR1 is MRHNA and CDR2 is SNTAGT. This CDR3 region has 16 residues. V shed 5 bases, J shed 6 bases, and the junction held 8 bases outside the gene matches.

V and J are TRBV25-1 and TRBJ2-5, with 7 bases that match TRBD2. With 0 bases clipped from V and 4 bases from J, the junction kept 14 bases outside the gene matches. This CDR3 is built from 18 residues. Germline lookup yields CDR1 MGHDK and CDR2 SYGVNS. CDR3 protein: CASSEYGAGSLVPETQYF. CDR3 bases: TGTGCCAGCAGTGAATATGGAGCGGGGAGCCTCGTACCAGAGACCCAGTACTTC.

This clonotype occurred many times. The CDR3, as DNA: TGTGCCAGCAGCTTGGACGAAGCCAGCACAGATACGCAGTATTTT. Its translation: CASSLDEASTDTQYF. The V and J genes are TRBV7-2 and TRBJ2-3; no clear D. The germline CDR1 and CDR2 sequences are SGHTA and FQGNSA. The CDR3 covers 15 residues. The V end lost 3 bases, the J end lost 0 bases, and 10 bases lay between the germline ends. Full variable domain (missing parts from reference TRBV7-2 and TRBJ2-3): GAGVSQSPSNKVTEKGKDVELRCDPISGHTALYWYRQSLGQGLEFLIYFQGNSAPDKSGLPSDRFSAERTGGSVSTLTIQRTQQEDSAVYLCASSLDEASTDTQYFGPGTRLTVL.

CDR3: CASSFQIYEQYF. DNA of the CDR3: TGTGCCAGCAGTTTCCAGATCTACGAGCAGTACTTC. The chain uses TRBV12-3 or TRBV12-4 and TRBJ2-7, with unresolved D. V was pared by 3 bases and J by 3 bases, with 6 bases between. The CDR3 totals 12 residues.